The 12 T cell receptor beta chains below all came from one sample that was sequenced in a study of shared clonotypes between healthy human individuals. The table came from immunoSEQ multiplex PCR; TCRdb's copy has only in-frame clones and leaves some out. The top ten hold about 1.4% of the sample, which has over a million clones, roughly 80% seen once. Sequenced input: memory CD4+ T cells sorted from blood. The subset is: CD45RA-negative fraction. Source of these receptors: a man between 18 and 29 years old in good health.

This chain joins TRBV5-6 and TRBJ2-2; no clear D. Looked up from germline, CDR1 is SGHDT and CDR2 is YYEEEE. V shed 2 bases and J shed 3 bases, with 5 bases lying between them. This CDR3 is built from 13 residues. The CDR3 sequence is CASSFVDTGELFF. In nucleotides, the CDR3 is TGTGCCAGCAGCTTCGTTGACACCGGGGAGCTGTTTTTT.

The chain employs TRBV4-1 and TRBJ1-6; maybe TRBD1 (6 bases). The CDR3 sequence is 15 residues long. Germline-derived CDR1 and CDR2 are MGHRA and YSYEKL. Deletions cut 0 bases from V and 9 bases from J, with 12 bases between. As DNA, the CDR3 is TGCGCCAGCAGCCAAGAGGGGGCGGTAAGTTCACCCCTCCACTTT. It is translated as CASSQEGAVSSPLHF.

The V call is TRBV5-1, the J call TRBJ1-2, with 8 bases aligning to TRBD1. Per germline, CDR1 SGHRS and CDR2 YFSETQ. With V trimmed by 1 base and J by 8 bases, 7 bases remained unmatched. The CDR3 loop spans 14 amino acids. CDR3 loop: CASSLLQGALGYTF. CDR3 bases: TGCGCCAGCAGCTTGCTTCAGGGGGCCTTAGGCTACACCTTC.

This sequence joins TRBV29-1 and TRBJ2-7; no clear D gene. V lost 6 bases to trimming and J lost 5 bases, with 11 bases between them. The CDR3 totals 11 residues. The germline V gene encodes CDR1 SQVTM and CDR2 ANQGSEA. CDR3 DNA sequence: TGCAGCGTCGCGACCCGGGACGAGCAGTACTTC. Encoded protein: CSVATRDEQYF.

CDR3 sequence: CASSLAGLGNYGYTF. The CDR3 DNA reads TGTGCCAGCAGCTTGGCAGGGCTTGGGAACTATGGCTACACCTTC. This sequence joins TRBV5-4 and TRBJ1-2, with D maybe TRBD1 (5 bases). The V gene's germline CDR1 is SGHNT and CDR2 YYREEE (reference sequence). Deletions cut 0 bases from V and 2 bases from J, with 11 bases between. This CDR3 region has 15 residues. Full variable domain (rest looked up from reference TRBV5-4 and TRBJ1-2): ETGVTQSPTHLIKTRGQQVTLRCSSQSGHNTVSWYQQALGQGPQFIFQYYREEENGRGNFPPRFSGLQFPNYSSELNVNALELDDSALYLCASSLAGLGNYGYTFGSGTRLTVV.

The gene calls are TRBV6-6 and TRBJ1-5, with D possibly TRBD1 on 5 matching bases. The CDR3 extends over 16 amino acids. Per the germline V gene, CDR1 is MNHNY and CDR2 is SVGAGI (reference sequence). Between the trimmed V and J ends, which lost 4 bases and 0 bases, there was a span of 13 bases. Here the CDR3 DNA reads TGTGCCAGCAGTTTGGAGGGACCGCTTAGCAATCAGCCCCAGCATTTT. Translation: CASSLEGPLSNQPQHF.

This clone was seen a handful of times. The sample contains more than one DNA sequence encoding this CDR3. The chain couples TRBV19 to TRBJ1-5, with D perhaps matching TRBD1 (5 bases). Germline V gene sequence: CDR1 LNHDA, CDR2 SQIVND (reference sequence). The germline V and J ends were trimmed by 8 bases and 3 bases, with 8 bases remaining between them. The CDR3 is 12 residues long. The CDR3 nucleotides are TGTGCCAGTCGGGGGAACAATCAGCCCCAGCATTTT. Translating it yields CASRGNNQPQHF.

The chain has TRBV5-1 and TRBJ2-1; D gene uncertain. The ends were cut back, 4 bases at V and 8 bases at J, with 10 bases in the middle. This CDR3 is built from 12 residues. Per the germline V gene, CDR1 is SGHRS and CDR2 is YFSETQ. The CDR3 spells CASSANLYEQFF. Written as DNA, the CDR3 is TGCGCCAGCAGCGCGAATCTCTATGAGCAGTTCTTC. The full variable domain, with the rest looked up from reference TRBV5-1 and TRBJ2-1, is KAGVTQTPRYLIKTRGQQVTLSCSPISGHRSVSWYQQTPGQGLQFLFEYFSETQRNKGNFPGRFSGRQFSNSRSEMNVSTLELGDSALYLCASSANLYEQFFGPGTRLTVL.

This clone was seen a few times. The genes are TRBV29-1 and TRBJ1-1, with 8 nucleotides matching TRBD1. J lost 4 bases, V lost 2 bases, and 3 bases had no gene match. The CDR3 spans 13 residues. Germline lookup yields CDR1 SQVTM and CDR2 ANQGSEA. The CDR3 is CSVELQGGTEAFF. The CDR3 nucleotides are TGCAGCGTTGAACTACAGGGGGGCACTGAAGCTTTCTTT.

This sequence joins TRBV5-8 and TRBJ1-6; TRBD1 matches at 9 bases. Trimming removed 4 bases from V and 9 bases from J; junction bases left unmatched: 8. Germline V gives CDR1 SGHTS, CDR2 YDEGEE. The CDR3 has 15 residues. As DNA, the CDR3 is TGTGCCAGCAGCCCAAGACAGGGGGTTGGTTCACCCCTCCACTTT. It specifies CASSPRQGVGSPLHF.

This rearrangement joins TRBV19 to TRBJ2-7; D is possibly TRBD2 (5 bases). This CDR3 spans 13 amino acids. The V gene's germline CDR1 is LNHDA and CDR2 SQIVND (reference sequence). The V end was cut by 9 bases, the J end by 3 bases, with 15 bases between. CDR3 loop: CASGSGEIYEQYF. DNA of the CDR3: TGTGCCAGCGGCTCCGGGGAAATCTACGAGCAGTACTTC.

CDR3 sequence reads: CASSLGFMDRAVYEQYF. The DNA for the CDR3 is TGTGCCAGCAGCTTAGGCTTTATGGACAGGGCAGTCTACGAGCAGTACTTC. The chain uses TRBV7-2 and TRBJ2-7, with 8 bases matching TRBD1. CDR3 length: 17 amino acids. CDR1 and CDR2 (germline): SGHTA, FQGNSA. J lost 3 bases, V lost 1 base, and 11 bases had no gene match.